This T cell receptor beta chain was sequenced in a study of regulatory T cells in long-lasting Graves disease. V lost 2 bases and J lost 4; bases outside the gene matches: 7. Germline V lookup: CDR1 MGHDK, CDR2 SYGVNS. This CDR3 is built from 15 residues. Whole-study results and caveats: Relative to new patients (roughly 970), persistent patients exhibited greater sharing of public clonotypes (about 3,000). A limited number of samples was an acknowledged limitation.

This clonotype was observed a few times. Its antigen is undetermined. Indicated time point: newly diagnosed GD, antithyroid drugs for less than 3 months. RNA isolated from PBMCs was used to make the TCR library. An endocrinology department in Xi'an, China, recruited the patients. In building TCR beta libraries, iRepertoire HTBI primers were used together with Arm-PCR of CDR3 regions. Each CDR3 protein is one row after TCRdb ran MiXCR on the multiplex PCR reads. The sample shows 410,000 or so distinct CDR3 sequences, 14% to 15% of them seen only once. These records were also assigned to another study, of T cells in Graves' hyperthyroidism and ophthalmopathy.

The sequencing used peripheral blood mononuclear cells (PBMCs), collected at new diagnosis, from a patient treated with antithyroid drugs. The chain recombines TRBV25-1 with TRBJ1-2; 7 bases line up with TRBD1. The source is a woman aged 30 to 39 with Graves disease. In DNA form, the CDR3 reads TGTGCCAGCAGTGAACAGGGACAGCCTACCTATGGCTACACCTTC. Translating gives CASSEQGQPTYGYTF.